Each of the 3 T cell receptor beta chains below was sequenced from the same sample in a study of T-cell memory formation after mild COVID-19. TCRdb fed the 5' RACE reads into MiXCR, producing one record per CDR3 protein. The data contain 250,000 to 350,000 distinct CDR3 sequences, about 17% of them singletons. The sequenced sample consisted of PBMCs or a T cell subset sorted from them (not recorded which). These receptors were collected from a man younger than 35 who had mild COVID-19 (a few samples of this study predate the infection). Cell type and time point are not known.

This chain connects TRBV20-1 to TRBJ1-4; TRBD1 is a possible D gene (5 bases). Per the germline V gene, CDR1 is DFQATT and CDR2 is SNEGSKA (reference sequence). The CDR3 covers 13 residues. Trimming removed 5 bases at V and 8 bases at J, with 15 bases between. The CDR3 region is CSASSGGWEKLFF. As DNA, the CDR3 is TGCAGTGCTTCATCGGGGGGTTGGGAAAAACTGTTTTTT.

This clonotype appeared many times. The gene calls are TRBV25-1 and TRBJ1-6; D is unresolved. There are 13 residues in the CDR3. V lost 6 bases, J lost 8 bases, and 11 bases lay in between. Per germline, CDR1 MGHDK and CDR2 SYGVNS. The CDR3 reads CASRRGTDSPLHF. The CDR3 coding sequence is TGTGCCAGCAGGCGAGGCACTGATTCACCCCTCCACTTT.

This chain links TRBV7-6 with TRBJ2-2; 7 nucleotides align to TRBD1. The CDR3 runs to 13 residues. The germline gives CDR1 SGHVS, CDR2 FNYEAQ. Losses at the gene ends were 9 bases for V and 7 bases for J; bases not matched to a gene: 8. CDR3 sequence reads: CASTGVSGGELFF. In DNA, the CDR3 is TGTGCCAGTACAGGGGTGTCAGGCGGGGAGCTGTTTTTT.